This TCR beta chain was recovered during a study of shared clonotypes between healthy human individuals. Study-wide background: Each donor had three CD4 naive, three CD4 memory, two CD8 naive and one CD8 memory plate.

Generated by immunoSEQ multiplex PCR, the TCRdb table keeps only in-frame clones and is missing some. The table lists millions of clones, 85% to 95% of them singletons. Positively selected for CCR7, the CD45RO-negative cells used as naive CD8 cells excluded terminally differentiated effector memory CD45RA+ cells. Whole-study results and caveats: Clonotype sharing across donors was expected to vary with sequencing depth. It was the non-shared clonotypes that had lower generation probabilities than clonotypes shared by all four donors.

With regard to this clone: Its antigen is not identified.

Sequencing was carried out using naive CD8+ T cells sorted from blood. The clonotype comes from a man between 18 and 35 years old in good health.

CDR3 DNA sequence: TGTGCCAGCAGTAGAGCTAGCTCCTATAATTCACCCCTCCACTTT. Translation: CASSRASSYNSPLHF. V is TRBV27 and J is TRBJ1-6; D is uncertain. Trimming shortened V by 5 bases and J by 0 bases, and 8 bases separated the two germline ends. CDR1 and CDR2 (germline): MNHEY, SMNVEV (reference sequence). This CDR3 region has 15 residues.